This T cell receptor beta chain derives from a study of CD8 T cells in ankylosing spondylitis. CDR3 size: 16 residues. CDR1 MDHEN and CDR2 SYDVKM come from the germline V gene. J gave up 8 bases and V 7 bases, and 17 bases lay outside the gene matches. This clonotype was found many times. The TCR beta libraries were generated through quantitative 5'-RACE incorporating molecular barcodes. TCRdb re-derived calls from the 5' RACE reads in MiXCR, one entry per CDR3 protein. The sample contains under 150,000 distinct CDR3 sequences, 7.5% to 9.5% of which appear only once. The chain has TRBV28 and TRBJ1-2; 9 bases fit TRBD1. The sample comprised synovial fluid, either unsorted or a sorted T cell fraction (not recorded which). The clonotype was recovered from a male donor with ankylosing spondylitis. The CDR3 sequence: CASTESQGTGRRGYTF. As DNA, the CDR3 is TGTGCCAGCACCGAGAGTCAGGGGACAGGGCGAAGAGGCTACACCTTC.